Each of the 28 T cell receptor beta chains below was sequenced from the same sample in a study of blood T cells in healthy people across ages. Through a sample-barcoded 5' primer and a J-beta primer mix, a second PCR was run for roughly 6 to 11 cycles. TCRdb reprocessed the 5' RACE reads via MiXCR and lists one record per CDR3 protein. The sample has 1.5 million to 1.9 million distinct CDR3 sequences; roughly two fifths are singletons. Sample: blood. These receptors were obtained from a woman between 18 and 29 years old in good health.

The V call is TRBV10-3, the J call TRBJ2-2, with unresolved D. V was cut by 6 bases and J by 2 bases, with 4 bases left in between. The CDR3 totals 12 residues. Per the germline V gene, CDR1 is ENHRY and CDR2 is SYGVKD. CDR3 residues: CAIRLNTGELFF. As DNA, the CDR3 is TGTGCCATCAGGCTAAACACCGGGGAGCTGTTTTTT.

This clonotype was counted between two and nine times. This chain connects TRBV5-1 to TRBJ1-1; D might be TRBD1 (5 bases). V shed 0 bases and J shed 7 bases, with 13 bases lying between them. The CDR3 is 14 amino acids. Germline loops: CDR1 SGHRS, CDR2 YFSETQ. The CDR3 DNA reads TGCGCCAGCAGCTTGGGTCCAAGGGGAGGTGAAGCTTTCTTT. This codes for CASSLGPRGGEAFF.

The V call is TRBV28, the J call TRBJ1-2; TRBD1 might be the D (5 bases). CDR3 size: 17 residues. Germline values: CDR1 MDHEN, CDR2 SYDVKM. The ends were cut back, 1 base at V and 3 bases at J, with 18 bases in the middle. CDR3 bases: TGTGCCAGCAGTTTATCGGGAGGGGTTCAAGTCCACTATGGCTACACCTTC. It encodes CASSLSGGVQVHYGYTF.

This clonotype showed up just a few times. The chain recombines TRBV13 with TRBJ2-1, with no clear D. The germline CDR1 and CDR2 sequences are PRHDT and FYEKMQ (reference sequence). This CDR3 is 16 amino acids long. V dropped 4 bases and J dropped 1 base, with 14 bases sitting between them. The DNA of the CDR3 is TGTGCCAGCAGCTCAGCCTTAGTTAGGTCCTACAATGAGCAGTTCTTC. Its protein product is CASSSALVRSYNEQFF.

This clonotype was observed a few times. V is TRBV12-3 or TRBV12-4 and J is TRBJ2-5; 7 positions agree with TRBD1. The end of the DNA aligns better with TRBJ2-7, so the J call may be wrong. The CDR3 sequence is 13 residues long. CDR3 sequence (DNA): TGTGCCAGCACTCAGGACAGGCGGGACGAGCAGTACTTC. It is translated as CASTQDRRDEQYF.

In this sample, this clonotype turned up a few times. The J gene is TRBJ2-7, the V gene TRBV7-2, with no clear D. V lost 5 bases to trimming and J lost 0 bases, with 14 bases between them. The CDR3 has 15 residues. Looked up from germline, CDR1 is SGHTA and CDR2 is FQGNSA. In nucleotides, the CDR3 is TGTGCCAGCAGCCTGGACCCTCCGGACTCCTACGAGCAGTACTTC. It codes for CASSLDPPDSYEQYF. Using reference TRBV7-2 and TRBJ2-7 for the parts outside the CDR3, the full variable domain is GAGVSQSPSNKVTEKGKDVELRCDPISGHTALYWYRQSLGQGLEFLIYFQGNSAPDKSGLPSDRFSAERTGGSVSTLTIQRTQQEDSAVYLCASSLDPPDSYEQYFGPGTRLTVT.

The chain combines TRBV5-1 with TRBJ2-3; D remains unclear. This CDR3 contains 16 residues. Germline loops: CDR1 SGHRS, CDR2 YFSETQ. Trimming took 4 bases from V and 4 from J, leaving 19 bases between them. As DNA, the CDR3 is TGCGCCAGCAGCGCGGACCGACCAACATCCCCAGATACGCAGTATTTT. This translates into CASSADRPTSPDTQYF.

The J gene is TRBJ2-7, the V gene TRBV2; the match to TRBD1 covers 8 bases. In germline, CDR1 is SNHLY, CDR2 FYNNEI. The V and J ends lost 8 bases and 6 bases, in that order; junction bases with no gene match: 9. The CDR3 is made up of 13 amino acids. CDR3 protein: CASCRQGWCEQYF. CDR3 sequence (DNA): TGTGCCAGCTGCCGACAGGGGTGGTGCGAGCAGTACTTC.

This clonotype turned up a few times. The V and J genes are TRBV24-1 and TRBJ2-5; D unclear. The CDR3 length is 13 residues. Germline V lookup: CDR1 KGHDR, CDR2 SFDVKD. The V end was cut by 2 bases, the J end by 5 bases, with 8 bases between. The CDR3 region has the DNA TGTGCCACCAGTGATTGGCGCCGGGAGACCCAGTACTTC. This sequence encodes CATSDWRRETQYF.

This rearrangement joins TRBV5-6 to TRBJ2-6; 7 nucleotides line up with TRBD1. The germline CDR1 and CDR2 sequences are SGHDT and YYEEEE. This CDR3 has 19 residues. Losses at the gene ends were 4 bases for V and 1 base for J; bases not matched to a gene: 14. The CDR3 DNA is TGTGCCAGCAGCAGAGGACAGGCCGCGTTTGCATCTGGGGCCAACGTCCTGACTTTC. This codes for CASSRGQAAFASGANVLTF.

This clonotype was observed a few times. The chain joins TRBV20-1 to TRBJ2-5; 13 bases agree with TRBD2. Germline V gene sequence: CDR1 DFQATT, CDR2 SNEGSKA (reference sequence). After removal of 2 bases from V and 5 bases from J, the junction contained 8 bases not matched to a gene. This CDR3 spans 16 amino acids. CDR3 DNA sequence: TGCAGTGCTAGACCTACTAGCGGGGGGGCCGATGAGACCCAGTACTTC. Translating gives CSARPTSGGADETQYF.

This clonotype was counted a few times. The chain is built from TRBV6-1 and TRBJ2-7, with D perhaps matching TRBD1 (6 bases). The CDR3 sequence is 18 residues long. V lost 3 bases to trimming and J lost 2 bases, with 23 bases between them. The germline V gene encodes CDR1 MNHNS and CDR2 SASEGT. The CDR3 nucleotides read TGTGCCAGCAGTGACTATCTATTGGGGGCACCCCCAACCTACGAGCAGTACTTC. It codes for CASSDYLLGAPPTYEQYF.

This clonotype was observed a handful of times. V usage is TRBV5-1 and J usage is TRBJ1-1; 12 bases are a match to TRBD1. Germline loops: CDR1 SGHRS, CDR2 YFSETQ. This CDR3 spans 14 amino acids. Trimming removed 7 bases from V and 4 bases from J; junction bases left unmatched: 5. The CDR3 region is CASRLGQGATEAFF. CDR3 sequence (DNA): TGCGCCAGCCGGTTGGGACAGGGGGCCACTGAAGCTTTCTTT.

This clonotype has a single count. This chain links TRBV4-3 with TRBJ2-1; 7 bases line up with TRBD2. V gave up 1 base and J gave up 9 bases; unmatched junction bases: 9. Germline-derived CDR1 and CDR2 are LGHNA and YSLEER. The CDR3 has 15 residues. The CDR3 loop is CASSQAGDYVTEQFF. The CDR3 DNA is TGCGCCAGCAGCCAAGCCGGGGACTACGTGACTGAGCAGTTCTTC.

The rearrangement uses TRBV4-1 and TRBJ1-3; the D gene is possibly TRBD1 (6 bases). The CDR3 consists of 15 residues. Trimming cost V 7 bases and J 0 bases, with 13 bases left between them. The germline V gene encodes CDR1 MGHRA and CDR2 YSYEKL. CDR3 sequence (DNA): TGCGCCAGCACCTGGACAGTCCTCTCTGGAAACACCATATATTTT. It specifies CASTWTVLSGNTIYF.

This clonotype was detected only a few times. CDR3 sequence reads: CASSPIQGVEKLFF. CDR3 DNA sequence: TGTGCCAGCAGCCCTATCCAGGGGGTTGAAAAACTGTTTTTT. The chain employs TRBV7-9 and TRBJ1-4, with 7 bases that match TRBD1. CDR3 length: 14 amino acids. V dropped 5 bases and J dropped 7; count of bases not matched to a gene: 7. Germline V lookup: CDR1 SEHNR, CDR2 FQNEAQ (reference sequence).

This clonotype was counted between two and nine times. CDR3 amino acids: CASRTMLAGYGYTF. CDR3 DNA sequence: TGTGCCAGCCGAACCATGCTCGCGGGGTATGGCTACACCTTC. The rearrangement uses TRBV12-3 or TRBV12-4 and TRBJ1-2; no clear D. Trimming stripped 8 bases from V and 5 bases from J, with 18 bases between. The CDR3 sequence is 14 residues long.

The chain carries TRBV6-5 and TRBJ1-1, with a tentative D call TRBD1 (6 bases). The V end was cut by 2 bases, the J end by 6 bases, with 13 bases between. The CDR3 contains 14 residues. Germline-derived CDR1 and CDR2 are MNHEY and SVGAGI. The CDR3 coding sequence is TGTGCCAGCAGTTACCCGAAACAGGGTGCTGAAGCTTTCTTT. It codes for CASSYPKQGAEAFF.

This clonotype was recorded many times. The chain carries TRBV3-1 and TRBJ1-4; D unresolved. V was clipped by 0 bases and J by 4 bases, with 12 bases between them. This CDR3 has 16 residues. CDR1 and CDR2 from the germline V gene are LGHDT and YNNKEL (reference sequence). CDR3 DNA: TGTGCCAGCAGCCAAGATGTGGTCCGAGGTAATGAAAAACTGTTTTTT. As protein: CASSQDVVRGNEKLFF.

The chain couples TRBV4-3 to TRBJ1-5; D is undetermined. With 0 bases removed from V and 0 bases from J, the gap between germline ends came to 6 bases. CDR1 LGHNA and CDR2 YSLEER come from the germline V gene. The CDR3 is made up of 15 amino acids. The CDR3 reads CASSQDGHSNQPQHF. The CDR3 nucleotides read TGCGCCAGCAGCCAAGATGGCCATAGCAATCAGCCCCAGCATTTT.

The chain recombines TRBV7-2 with TRBJ1-1; 8 bases align to TRBD1. Trimming took 4 bases from V and 0 from J; bases not matched to a gene: 4. CDR3 size: 15 residues. Germline values: CDR1 SGHTA, CDR2 FQGNSA. DNA of the CDR3: TGTGCCAGCAGCTACGACAGGGGTATGAACACTGAAGCTTTCTTT. Its protein is CASSYDRGMNTEAFF.

The chain combines TRBV4-1 with TRBJ2-1, with 10 bases identical to TRBD2. Trimming cost V 3 bases and J 7 bases; bases outside gene matches: 9. The CDR3 has 16 amino acids. Germline CDR1 and CDR2: MGHRA and YSYEKL. The CDR3 region is CASSHLLAGSVNEQFF. Here the CDR3 DNA reads TGCGCCAGCAGCCATCTACTAGCGGGATCAGTTAATGAGCAGTTCTTC.

This clonotype was seen only a few times. The chain uses TRBV18 and TRBJ1-1; no firm D call. Germline CDR1 reads KGHSH; CDR2 reads LQKENI. This CDR3 is built from 14 residues. Trimming took off 2 bases at V and 0 bases at J, with 7 bases between the two ends. The DNA of the CDR3 is TGTGCCAGCTCACCAAACAGCATGAACACTGAAGCTTTCTTT. This gives the protein CASSPNSMNTEAFF.

This chain uses TRBV28 with TRBJ1-1; D uncertain. CDR1 is MDHEN, CDR2 SYDVKM, per germline. The V and J ends lost 6 bases and 0 bases respectively, with 14 bases between them. The CDR3 extends over 15 amino acids. CDR3 in DNA: TGTGCCAGCAGCATAAATAAGGGCATGAACACTGAAGCTTTCTTT. Its protein is CASSINKGMNTEAFF.

This clonotype occurred a few times. At one boundary the junction diverges from the germline segment, which might be a read error. The rearrangement links TRBV7-9 to TRBJ2-3; no definite D call. This CDR3 contains 14 residues. Germline V CDR1 and CDR2: SEHNR, FQNEAQ (reference sequence). DNA for the CDR3: TGTGTCAGCAGCGTAGACACTCGGGTTGATACGCAGTATTTT. It codes for CVSSVDTRVDTQYF.

On this clonotype: Just one base apart from a much larger clone, this may be a read error. The V and J genes are TRBV4-2 and TRBJ2-1; D gene uncertain. The J call is in doubt because the DNA end fits TRBJ2-7 better. There are 16 residues in the CDR3. Germline values: CDR1 LGHNA, CDR2 YNFKEQ. Here the CDR3 DNA reads TGTGCCAGCAGCCAAGATGCCTCAAGCTCCTACAATGAGCAGTACTTC. Protein product: CASSQDASSSYNEQYF.

The chain uses TRBV15 and TRBJ2-1; 7 bases match TRBD2. Germline CDR1 reads LNHNV; CDR2 reads YYDKDF (reference sequence). The CDR3 covers 14 residues. Unmatched junction bases numbered 6, after V lost 3 bases and J lost 7 bases. Here the CDR3 DNA reads TGTGCCACCAGCAGGGCGACTAGCTGGAATGAGCAGTTCTTC. Translation gives CATSRATSWNEQFF.

The gene calls are TRBV3-1 and TRBJ2-1; D may be TRBD2 (5 bases). This CDR3 contains 16 residues. The V and J ends lost 2 bases and 0 bases respectively, with 11 bases between them. CDR1 and CDR2 (germline): LGHDT, YNNKEL (reference sequence). Here the CDR3 reads CASSQPGSTSYNEQFF. As DNA, the CDR3 is TGTGCCAGCAGCCAACCGGGATCCACCTCCTACAATGAGCAGTTCTTC.